This T cell receptor beta chain derives from a study of T cells in localized non-small cell lung cancer (dated by TCRdb to the early 2020s). The study in broad terms: Comparing tumors with uninvolved tumor-adjacent lungs, the study looked at the T cell repertoires of about 240 patients with early-stage NSCLC. The cohort was made up of 200 to 250 treatment-naive NSCLC patients whose localized lung tumors had been resected. NSCLC patients had a mean age of approximately 66 years, and more than 120 were male and 107 female.

At diagnosis, peripheral blood, uninvolved tumor-adjacent lung and tumor were collected and stored as a combination of fresh-frozen and FFPE material. For TCR repertoire profiling, the blood samples were analyzed as peripheral blood mononuclear cells. A remark on this clone: The antigen it recognizes is unknown. No base quality information exists; no much larger clone differs at one position.

What the authors observed across the whole study: The highest T cell clonality was observed in uninvolved tumor-adjacent lung, where clonality exceeded that of tumor, suggesting that antigenic responses were more focused in uninvolved tumor-adjacent lung. A median of 57 of the top 100 tumor clones turned up in the paired uninvolved adjacent lung, and 25 to 30 of those clones also ranked among the top 100 of that same adjacent lung. Longer overall survival was associated with higher T cell density in blood, whereas shorter survival was associated with higher clonality in adjacent lung. Because the study design was exploratory, TCR variables were selected using unadjusted p-values without false-discovery rate correction. Because multi-region sequencing of the tumors was not done, intratumor heterogeneity could not be ruled out.

The germline V gene gives CDR1 as SGHTA and CDR2 as FQGNSA. Cut back by 5 bases and 4 bases, the V and J ends lie 11 bases apart. From the cysteine up to the phenylalanine, the CDR3 has a length of 13 residues. The read is trimmed to its CDR3 DNA, 39 bases read in frame from base 1. The immunoSEQ Assay was used to sequence TCR beta CDR3 regions from DNA. In the paper's pipeline: To compute T cell density, TCR beta template counts were normalized to usable DNA, which was estimated by amplifying housekeeping genes. Richness was estimated with the preseqR package, extrapolating to 400,000 templates for PBMC samples and 120,000 templates for tissue samples. Clonality was defined as one minus Pielou's evenness. To identify tissue-enriched TCRs, differential abundance testing was run on productive amino-acid clonotypes with a minimum total count of 5 and an alpha of 0.1. The Jaccard Index and the Morisita Overlap Index were used to measure repertoire overlap between compartments. GLIPH grouped TCR beta CDR3s together with public tetramer-defined viral CDR3s, and a viral motif had to include at least three viral sequences and also show V-gene enrichment. The source is immuneACCESS, and TCRdb retained only in-frame sequences with V and J called. Part of the clones is not carried over; for the studies checked, unresolved V genes explain less than half of this, and the remainder is unexplained. Clonal size and the V and J genes are those of that table, whereas D and trimming came from the DNA. The sample records tens of thousands of clones, 87% of which are singletons. The leading ten clones occupy roughly 15% of the sample.

The source material was peripheral blood, sampled before any cancer treatment. This chain is built from TRBV7-2 and TRBJ1-2, with the D gene not confidently named. This TCR came from a man between 40 and 69 years old with stage I squamous cell lung carcinoma. The nucleotides are TGTGCCAGCAGCCCAGCGGGCCTCTATGGCTACACCTTC. This is translated as CASSPAGLYGYTF.